The T cell receptor beta chain described here comes from a study of PD-1 blockade in classical Hodgkin lymphoma. About the study: The nivolumab dose that patients received was 3 mg/kg, given intravenously every 2 weeks.

As to time point: cycle 4 day 1 (C4D1), after less than 7 weeks of nivolumab. The patients all showed relapse after autologous stem cell transplantation, while their brentuximab vedotin exposure varied. Negative selection with magnets was how CD8+ T cells were isolated from the thawed PBMCs. Clones were read by immunoSEQ multiplex PCR, and TCRdb kept only the in-frame ones, dropping some. The repertoire holds roughly 20,000 clones, 88% seen once, with roughly 4.7% in the top ten. As regards this clone: Its antigen is as yet unknown.

General study points: Repertoire difference causes, possibly disease activity or prior therapy, remain undefined. Complete responders' diversity at baseline resembled that of newly diagnosed patients.

This TCR was recovered from a human donor with classical Hodgkin lymphoma. The sample was CD8+ T cells from blood, taken before the fourth cycle of nivolumab.

As DNA, the CDR3 is TGTGCCAGCAGTTCAGACAAGTACGAGCAGTACTTC. It yields the protein CASSSDKYEQYF. This chain connects TRBV27 to TRBJ2-7; D gene uncertain. V lost 4 bases to trimming and J lost 4 bases, with 8 bases between them. CDR3 size: 12 residues. In germline, CDR1 is MNHEY, CDR2 SMNVEV (reference sequence).